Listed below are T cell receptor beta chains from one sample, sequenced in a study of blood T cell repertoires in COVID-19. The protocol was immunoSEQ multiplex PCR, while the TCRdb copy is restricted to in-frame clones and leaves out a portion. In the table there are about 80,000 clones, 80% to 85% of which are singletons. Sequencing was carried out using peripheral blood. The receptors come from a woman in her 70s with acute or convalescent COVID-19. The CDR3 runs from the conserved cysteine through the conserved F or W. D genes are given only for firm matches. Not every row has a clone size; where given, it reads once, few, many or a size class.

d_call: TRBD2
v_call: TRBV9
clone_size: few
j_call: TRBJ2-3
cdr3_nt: TGTGCCAGCAGCTACTGGACTAGCGGGAGCACAGATACGCAGTATTTT
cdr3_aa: CASSYWTSGSTDTQYF

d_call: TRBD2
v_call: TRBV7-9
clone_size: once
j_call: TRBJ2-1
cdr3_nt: TGTGCCAGCAGCTTATTAAGCGGGAGGGTTTACAATGAGCAGTTCTTC
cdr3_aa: CASSLLSGRVYNEQFF

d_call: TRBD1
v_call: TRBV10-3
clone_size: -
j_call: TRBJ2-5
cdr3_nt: TGTGCCATCACTTATGCGACAGGGGGCTTTGAGACCCAGTACTTC
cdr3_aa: CAITYATGGFETQYF

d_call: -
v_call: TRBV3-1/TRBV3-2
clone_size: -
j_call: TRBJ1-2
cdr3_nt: TGTGCCAGCAGCCAAGCTGAATTCGGCTATGGCTACACCTTC
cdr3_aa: CASSQAEFGYGYTF

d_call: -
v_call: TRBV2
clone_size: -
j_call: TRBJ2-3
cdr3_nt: TGTGCCAGCACTTCTGGGAGGTTCCCAGATACGCAGTATTTT
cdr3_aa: CASTSGRFPDTQYF

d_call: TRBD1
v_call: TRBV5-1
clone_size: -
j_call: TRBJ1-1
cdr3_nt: TGCGCCAGCAGCTTGGGGACAGGGACTATTAACACTGAAGCTTTCTTT
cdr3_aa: CASSLGTGTINTEAFF

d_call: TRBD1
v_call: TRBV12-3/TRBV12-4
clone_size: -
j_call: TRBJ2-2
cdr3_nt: TGTGCCAGCAGTACAGGGGACACCGGGGAGCTGTTTTTT
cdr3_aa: CASSTGDTGELFF

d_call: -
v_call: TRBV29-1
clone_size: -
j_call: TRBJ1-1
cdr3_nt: TGCAGCGTTGAGTTGGGGGCCTGGACTGAAGCTTTCTTT
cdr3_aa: CSVELGAWTEAFF

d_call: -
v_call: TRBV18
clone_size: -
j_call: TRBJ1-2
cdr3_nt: TGTGCCAGCTCACCGCAGGGGCCGGATGGCTACACCTTC
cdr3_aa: CASSPQGPDGYTF

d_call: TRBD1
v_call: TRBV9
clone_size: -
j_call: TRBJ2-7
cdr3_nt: TGTGCCAGCAGCGCCCGATGGGACAGGGGTATGCACGAGCAGTACTTC
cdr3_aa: CASSARWDRGMHEQYF

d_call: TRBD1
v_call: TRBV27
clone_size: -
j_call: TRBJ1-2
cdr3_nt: TGTGCCAGCAGAACAACAGGGGCCTATGGCTACACCTTC
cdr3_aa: CASRTTGAYGYTF

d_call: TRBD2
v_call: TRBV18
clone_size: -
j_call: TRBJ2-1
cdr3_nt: TGTGCCAGCTCCTTGTCTAGCGGGAACGATGAGCAGTTCTTC
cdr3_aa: CASSLSSGNDEQFF

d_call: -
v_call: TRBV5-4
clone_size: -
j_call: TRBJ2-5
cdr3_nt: TGTGCCAGCAGCTTGGATCTGGGGCGAGAGACCCAGTACTTC
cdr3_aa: CASSLDLGRETQYF

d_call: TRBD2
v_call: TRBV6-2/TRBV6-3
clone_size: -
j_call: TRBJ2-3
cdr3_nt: TGTGCCAGCTGTTTCCAAACGGAGCGCGCCGGGAGCGGGGCAGATACGCAGTATTTT
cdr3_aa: CASCFQTERAGSGADTQYF

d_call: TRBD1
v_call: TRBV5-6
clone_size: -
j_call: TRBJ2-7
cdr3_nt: TGTGCCAGCAGCTTGTCTCCGGGACAGGCGGGTCGTAACTCCTACGAGCAGTACTTC
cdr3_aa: CASSLSPGQAGRNSYEQYF

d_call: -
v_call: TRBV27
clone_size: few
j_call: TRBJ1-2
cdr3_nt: TGTGCCAGCAGTTCCGGGGTTCGGCGGGGCTACACCTTC
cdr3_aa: CASSSGVRRGYTF

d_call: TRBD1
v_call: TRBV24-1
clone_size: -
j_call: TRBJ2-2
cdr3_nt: TGTGCCACCAGTGGCGGACAGGGGGCGAACACCGGGGAGCTGTTTTTT
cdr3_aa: CATSGGQGANTGELFF

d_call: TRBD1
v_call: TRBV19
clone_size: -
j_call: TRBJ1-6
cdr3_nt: TGTGCCAGTAGCGGGACAGGGGAAGGCTCACCCCTCCACTTT
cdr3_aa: CASSGTGEGSPLHF

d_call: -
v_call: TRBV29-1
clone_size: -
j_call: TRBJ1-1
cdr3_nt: TGCAGCGTTGAGTTGGTTCGGGCTGAAGCTTTCTTT
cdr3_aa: CSVELVRAEAFF

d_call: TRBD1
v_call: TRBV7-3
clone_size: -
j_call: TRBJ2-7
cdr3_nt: TGTGCCAGCAGCCCGACAGGGCTACACGAGCAGTACTTC
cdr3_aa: CASSPTGLHEQYF

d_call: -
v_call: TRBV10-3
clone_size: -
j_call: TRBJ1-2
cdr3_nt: TGTGCCACAGAACCGGACAGATACAACTATGGCTACACCTTC
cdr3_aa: CATEPDRYNYGYTF

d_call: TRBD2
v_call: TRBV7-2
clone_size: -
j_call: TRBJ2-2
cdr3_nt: TGTGCCAGCAAACGAAGAGCGGGAGTTGGCGGGGAGCTGTTTTTT
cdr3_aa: CASKRRAGVGGELFF

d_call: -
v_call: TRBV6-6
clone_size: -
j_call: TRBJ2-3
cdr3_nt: TGTGCCAGCAGTTACCACCGGGACACCAATACGCAGTATTTT
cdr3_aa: CASSYHRDTNTQYF

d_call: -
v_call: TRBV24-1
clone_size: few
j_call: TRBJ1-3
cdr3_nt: TGTGCCACCAGTGAAGCGGACACCATATATTTT
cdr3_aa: CATSEADTIYF

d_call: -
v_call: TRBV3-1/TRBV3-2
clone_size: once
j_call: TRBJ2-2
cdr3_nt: TGTGCCAGCAGCCAAGTCGGTCGGTCGGGCGGGGAGCTGTTTTTT
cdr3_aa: CASSQVGRSGGELFF

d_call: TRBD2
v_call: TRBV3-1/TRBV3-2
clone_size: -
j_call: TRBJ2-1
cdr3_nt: TGTGCCAGCAGCCAAGGAGGGGCTAGCGGGAGTAGATCCTACAATGAGCAGTTCTTC
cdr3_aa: CASSQGGASGSRSYNEQFF

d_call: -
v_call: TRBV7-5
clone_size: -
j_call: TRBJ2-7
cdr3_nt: TGTGCCAGAAGCTTAGCGCGGCGGGACAGATCCTACGAGCAGTACTTC
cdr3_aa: CARSLARRDRSYEQYF

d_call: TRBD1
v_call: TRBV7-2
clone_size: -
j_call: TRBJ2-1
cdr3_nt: TGTGCCAGCAGCGCACGAACAGGGGATGAGCAGTTCTTC
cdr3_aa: CASSARTGDEQFF

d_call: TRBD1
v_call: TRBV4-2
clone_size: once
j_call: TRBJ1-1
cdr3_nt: TGTGCCAGCAGCCAAGGGGACAGGGGGCTCGCTAACACTGAAGCTTTCTTT
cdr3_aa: CASSQGDRGLANTEAFF

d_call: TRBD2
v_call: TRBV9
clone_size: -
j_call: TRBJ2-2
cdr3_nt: TGTGCCAGCAGTCCGGGACTAGCGGGACCCGGGGAGCTGTTTTTT
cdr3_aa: CASSPGLAGPGELFF

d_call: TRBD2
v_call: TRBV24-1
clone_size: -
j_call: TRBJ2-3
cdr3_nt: TGTGCCACCAGTGACTTTCGCACCCCCGGGGGGGATACGCAGTATTTT
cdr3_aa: CATSDFRTPGGDTQYF

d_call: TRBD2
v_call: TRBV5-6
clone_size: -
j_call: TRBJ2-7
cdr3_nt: TGTGCCAGCAGCTTGGAGTTAGCGGGAGTAGGCGAGCAGTACTTC
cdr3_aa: CASSLELAGVGEQYF

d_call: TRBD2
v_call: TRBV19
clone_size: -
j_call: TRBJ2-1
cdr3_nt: TGTGCCAGTAGTCGCTTAGCGGGAGAAGTTTACCGGAGGAATGAGCAGTTCTTC
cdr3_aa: CASSRLAGEVYRRNEQFF

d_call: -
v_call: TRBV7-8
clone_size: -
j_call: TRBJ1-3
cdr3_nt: TGTGCCAGCAGCGCCAGGGGTCGTGATGGAAACACCATATATTTT
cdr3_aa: CASSARGRDGNTIYF

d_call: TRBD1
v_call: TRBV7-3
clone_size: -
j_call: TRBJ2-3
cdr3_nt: TGTGCCAGCAGCTTAGGGCCAGGGGGCATGGATACGCAGTATTTT
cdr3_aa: CASSLGPGGMDTQYF

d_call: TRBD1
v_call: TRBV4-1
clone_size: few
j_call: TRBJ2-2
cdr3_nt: TGCGCCAGCAGCCCAGGGGTGGGACAGGGTAAAAATGGCGGGGAGCTGTTTTTT
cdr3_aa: CASSPGVGQGKNGGELFF

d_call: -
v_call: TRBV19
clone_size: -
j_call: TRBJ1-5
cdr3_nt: TGTGCCAGTACCCTGGGGTGGAGGAGCAATCAGCCCCAGCATTTT
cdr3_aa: CASTLGWRSNQPQHF